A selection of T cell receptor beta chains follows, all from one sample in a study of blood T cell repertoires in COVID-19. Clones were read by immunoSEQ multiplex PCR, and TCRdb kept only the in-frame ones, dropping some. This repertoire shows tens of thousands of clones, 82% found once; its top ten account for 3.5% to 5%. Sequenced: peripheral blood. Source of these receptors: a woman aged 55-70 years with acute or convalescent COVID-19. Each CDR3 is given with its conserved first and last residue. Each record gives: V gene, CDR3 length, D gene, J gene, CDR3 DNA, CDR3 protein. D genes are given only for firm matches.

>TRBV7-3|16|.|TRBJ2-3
TGTGCCAGCAGCTTAACGGCGACAGGCAGCACAGATACGCAGTATTTT
CASSLTATGSTDTQYF
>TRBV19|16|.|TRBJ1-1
TGTGCCAGTAGTATCCGCCACAGGACACAAAACACTGAAGCTTTCTTT
CASSIRHRTQNTEAFF
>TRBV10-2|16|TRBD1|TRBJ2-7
TGCGCCAGCAGCTCCGGGACAGGGGGCAACCACTACGAGCAGTACTTC
CASSSGTGGNHYEQYF
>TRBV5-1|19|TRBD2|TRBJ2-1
TGCGCCAGCAGCTTGCCGGCTAGCGGGACTACACGTTCCTACAATGAGCAGTTCTTC
CASSLPASGTTRSYNEQFF
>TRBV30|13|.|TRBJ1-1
TGTGCCTGGAGTTCGGACAGAAACACTGAAGCTTTCTTT
CAWSSDRNTEAFF
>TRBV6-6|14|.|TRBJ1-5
TGTGCCAGCAGTTACGGGGGGGGGAATCAGCCCCAGCATTTT
CASSYGGGNQPQHF
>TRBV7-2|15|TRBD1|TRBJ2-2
TGTGCCAGCAGCCCCGGGACAGGTATTACCGGGGAGCTGTTTTTT
CASSPGTGITGELFF
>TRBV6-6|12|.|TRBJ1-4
TGTGCCAGCAGGGGCCGCAATGAAAAACTGTTTTTT
CASRGRNEKLFF
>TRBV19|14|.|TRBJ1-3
TGTGCCAGTATCGCGGTTCCCTCTGGAAACACCATATATTTT
CASIAVPSGNTIYF
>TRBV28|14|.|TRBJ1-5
TGTGCCAGCAGTTTGGGGGGGCTTAATCAGCCCCAGCATTTT
CASSLGGLNQPQHF
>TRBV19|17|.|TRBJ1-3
TGTGCCAGTAGTGGGGGGAAAGGGCTGAGCTCTGGAAACACCATATATTTT
CASSGGKGLSSGNTIYF